Given below is one TCR beta chain in context. One junction end does not reproduce the germline sequence, and a read error may be involved. This entry comes from a study of blood T cells in healthy people across ages. Every donor gave approximately 10 milliliters of peripheral blood. Using a J-beta primer mix together with a sample-barcoded 5' primer, a second PCR was run for roughly 7 to 12 cycles. All cDNA molecules were each tagged by a template-switch adaptor with 12 random nucleotides. TCRdb recomputed calls from the 5' RACE reads with MiXCR, one row per CDR3 protein. The sample lists under 2,000,000 distinct CDR3 sequences; about 49% were seen once. The sequenced sample was blood. The sequence was collected from a woman aged 40-49 years in good health.

The CDR3 here is CASSAGTGDTQYF. CDR3 coding DNA: TGTGCTAGCAGCGCAGGGACTGGAGATACGCAGTATTTT. V usage is TRBV7-7 and J usage is TRBJ2-3, with D maybe TRBD2 (6 bases). Per germline, CDR1 SSHAT and CDR2 FNYEAQ (reference sequence). This CDR3 spans 13 amino acids.